What follows are 15 T cell receptor beta chains derived from one specimen sequenced in a study of Tregs in tolerant kidney transplant recipients. The nonmyeloablative bone marrow transplants came from related graft donors, with transient mixed chimerism. Sequencing used immunoSEQ multiplex PCR; TCRdb keeps in-frame clones, though not all of them. The sample holds tens of thousands of clones, around nine tenths seen once. The sample consisted of CD4+ T cells from blood (PBMCs), taken 24 months after the transplant. These receptors came from a human patient who received a combined kidney and bone marrow transplant. Certain T cells may be donor cells from the graft.

This sequence joins TRBV6-1 and TRBJ2-7; D call uncertain. The V gene lost 0 bases and the J gene lost 7 bases, with 16 bases spanning the gap. CDR3 length: 15 amino acids. Germline assignment: CDR1 MNHNS and CDR2 SASEGT. The DNA for the CDR3 is TGTGCCAGCAGTGAAGCAGTAGTCCGCGTCCTAGAGCAGTACTTC. Residues: CASSEAVVRVLEQYF.

The genes are TRBV5-5 and TRBJ2-7, with D uncertain. The CDR3 covers 13 residues. In germline, CDR1 is SGHKS, CDR2 YYEKEE (reference sequence). The V end lost 4 bases, the J end lost 2 bases, and 10 bases lay between the germline ends. CDR3 DNA: TGTGCCAGCAGCAAGACTCCCGCCTACGAGCAGTACTTC. Translation: CASSKTPAYEQYF. Full variable domain (missing parts from reference TRBV5-5 and TRBJ2-7): DAGVTQSPTHLIKTRGQQVTLRCSPISGHKSVSWYQQVLGQGPQFIFQYYEKEERGRGNFPDRFSARQFPNYSSELNVNALLLGDSALYLCASSKTPAYEQYFGPGTRLTVT.

This chain uses TRBV19 with TRBJ2-3; 7 bases match TRBD1. Germline V lookup: CDR1 LNHDA, CDR2 SQIVND (reference sequence). V was pared by 1 base and J by 2 bases, with 6 bases of the junction left unmatched. CDR3 length: 16 amino acids. The CDR3 loop is CASSIGRGISTDTQYF. The CDR3 coding sequence is TGTGCCAGTAGTATAGGCAGGGGGATTTCCACAGATACGCAGTATTTT. The entire variable domain, with the rest obtained from reference TRBV19 and TRBJ2-3, is as follows: DGGITQSPKYLFRKEGQNVTLSCEQNLNHDAMYWYRQDPGQGLRLIYYSQIVNDFQKGDIAEGYSVSREKKESFPLTVTSAQKNPTAFYLCASSIGRGISTDTQYFGPGTRLTVL.

V gene TRBV6-1 combines with J gene TRBJ2-7; TRBD1 aligns across 7 bases. This CDR3 is 15 amino acids long. Germline trimming cut 0 bases from V and 4 bases from J; bases unmatched to any gene: 6. Germline CDR1 and CDR2: MNHNS and SASEGT. The CDR3 protein is CASSEAGGQWYEQYF. CDR3 bases: TGTGCCAGCAGTGAAGCAGGGGGCCAGTGGTACGAGCAGTACTTC.

V is TRBV29-1 and J is TRBJ1-2; D gene ambiguous. Trimming stripped 7 bases from V and 6 bases from J, with 15 bases between. The germline gives CDR1 SQVTM, CDR2 ANQGSEA. The CDR3 contains 12 residues. CDR3 sequence (DNA): TGCAGCGCGGGAGTATCCGTTCATGGCTACACCTTC. Protein sequence: CSAGVSVHGYTF. Full variable domain (rest looked up from reference TRBV29-1 and TRBJ1-2): SAVISQKPSRDICQRGTSLTIQCQVDSQVTMMFWYRQQPGQSLTLIATANQGSEATYESGFVIDKFPISRPNLTFSTLTVSNMSPEDSSIYLCSAGVSVHGYTFGSGTRLTVV.

The rearrangement joins TRBV5-4 to TRBJ2-7; D may be TRBD2 (6 bases). The CDR3 totals 15 residues. Between the trimmed V and J ends, which lost 7 bases and 3 bases, there was a span of 20 bases. Germline CDR1 SGHNT, CDR2 YYREEE (reference sequence). The CDR3 region is CASRHRGGTHYEQYF. The CDR3 DNA reads as TGTGCCAGCCGCCACCGGGGCGGGACCCACTACGAGCAGTACTTC.

This chain connects TRBV7-6 to TRBJ2-5, with TRBD2 matching 7 bases. With 5 bases clipped from V and 4 bases from J, the junction kept 10 bases outside the gene matches. CDR3 length: 15 amino acids. Per germline, CDR1 SGHVS and CDR2 FNYEAQ. The CDR3 coding sequence is TGTGCCAGCAGCCCATCCGTTTGGGGGGGAGAGACCCAGTACTTC. Its protein is CASSPSVWGGETQYF. Full variable domain (remainder filled in from reference TRBV7-6 and TRBJ2-5): GAGVSQSPRYKVTKRGQDVALRCDPISGHVSLYWYRQALGQGPEFLTYFNYEAQQDKSGLPNDRFSAERPEGSISTLTIQRTEQRDSAMYRCASSPSVWGGETQYFGPGTRLLVL.

The chain carries TRBV10-3 and TRBJ2-7, with D possibly TRBD2 on 7 matching bases. V shed 0 bases and J shed 7 bases, with 13 bases lying between them. Per the germline V gene, CDR1 is ENHRY and CDR2 is SYGVKD. This CDR3 spans 14 amino acids. The CDR3 sequence: CAISESPGEGEQYF. In DNA, the CDR3 is TGTGCCATCAGTGAGTCCCCAGGGGAGGGGGAGCAGTACTTC.

The CDR3 reads CASSQQGAWNTGELFF. In DNA, the CDR3 is TGTGCCAGCAGCCAGCAGGGGGCTTGGAACACCGGGGAGCTGTTTTTT. The chain is built from TRBV7-2 and TRBJ2-2; 8 bases map to TRBD1. V was clipped by 5 bases and J by 1 base; unmatched bases: 6. CDR1 is SGHTA, CDR2 FQGNSA, per germline. The length of the CDR3 is 16 residues.

This chain connects TRBV9 to TRBJ2-1; 7 bases match TRBD2. Germline CDR1 is SGDLS and CDR2 is YYNGEE. The CDR3 totals 11 residues. Trimming cost V 3 bases and J 16 bases; bases outside gene matches: 7. CDR3 bases: TGTGCCAGCAGCGCTGAGACTAGCCTCTTCTTC. Protein product: CASSAETSLFF.

This chain uses TRBV5-1 with TRBJ2-3; a weak D match, TRBD2 (6 bases). The CDR3 contains 14 residues. CDR1 is SGHRS and CDR2 is YFSETQ in the germline V gene. V lost 5 bases to trimming and J lost 14 bases, with 24 bases between them. The CDR3 region has the DNA TGCGCCAGCAGTTACGCCGATACCGGGACTCAGGGGTATTTT. Amino acid sequence: CASSYADTGTQGYF.

The chain carries TRBV10-3 and TRBJ2-5; D possibly corresponds to TRBD2 (6 bases). Germline V lookup: CDR1 ENHRY, CDR2 SYGVKD. There are 16 residues in the CDR3. Between the trimmed V and J ends, which lost 0 bases and 1 base, there was a span of 12 bases. CDR3 amino acids: CAISESISGGQETQYF. Written as DNA, the CDR3 is TGTGCCATCAGTGAGTCGATTAGCGGAGGCCAAGAGACCCAGTACTTC.

V and J are TRBV4-1 and TRBJ2-3; TRBD2 agrees at 7 bases. The junction had 14 bases not matched to a gene; V was cut back by 2 bases and J by 6 bases. This CDR3 comprises 17 residues. Germline values: CDR1 MGHRA, CDR2 YSYEKL. CDR3: CASSQKSGNSYGDTQYF. The CDR3 DNA follows: TGCGCCAGCAGCCAAAAAAGCGGGAACAGTTATGGGGATACGCAGTATTTT.

The chain joins TRBV14 to TRBJ1-2; D gene unclear. Germline CDR1 reads SGHDN; CDR2 reads FVKESK. CDR3 length: 13 amino acids. Trimming removed 0 bases at V and 8 bases at J, with 10 bases between. The CDR3 region has the DNA TGTGCCAGCAGCCAAGACCTCTCAAGCGGCTACACCTTC. Its protein product is CASSQDLSSGYTF. Looking up the rest from reference TRBV14 and TRBJ1-2 gives the full variable domain: EAGVTQFPSHSVIEKGQTVTLRCDPISGHDNLYWYRRVMGKEIKFLLHFVKESKQDESGMPNNRFLAERTGGTYSTLKVQPAELEDSGVYFCASSQDLSSGYTFGSGTRLTVV.

The chain employs TRBV28 and TRBJ2-1; TRBD2 agrees at 9 bases. Per germline, CDR1 MDHEN and CDR2 SYDVKM. The CDR3 has 18 amino acids. Germline trimming cut 7 bases from V and 1 base from J; bases unmatched to any gene: 14. The CDR3 region has the DNA TGTGCCAGCATCACTAGGGGCGGGGGGGCGGAGTCCTACAATGAGCAGTTCTTC. Its translation: CASITRGGGAESYNEQFF. The whole variable domain, filled in from reference TRBV28 and TRBJ2-1, reads DVKVTQSSRYLVKRTGEKVFLECVQDMDHENMFWYRQDPGLGLRLIYFSYDVKMKEKGDIPEGYSVSREKKERFSLILESASTNQTSMYLCASITRGGGAESYNEQFFGPGTRLTVL.